The entry below gives a single T cell receptor (beta chain) sequence along with its context. Authors' processing steps: Nucleated cell counts were estimated from reference gene primer amplification. Method: immunoSEQ multiplex PCR; TCRdb's copy keeps in-frame clones and lacks some. That table is the source of V, J and clone size, and D and trimming were worked out from the DNA. This sample yields approximately 160,000 clones, of which approximately 83% are seen a single time; roughly 13% belongs to the top ten. The sample belongs to a study of blood T cell repertoires in COVID-19. Whole-study context: The United States, Italy and Spain provided the acute and convalescent COVID-19 samples. Nucleic acid was either cDNA or gDNA, and it came from T cells, B-cell-depleted T cells, or PBMCs.

Trimming at V came to 4 bases and at J to 5 bases, leaving 8 bases not matched to a gene. The CDR3 spans 15 residues. Germline V lookup: CDR1 MNHEY, CDR2 SVGAGI. The sequence was collected from a man aged 65 to 85 who had recovered from COVID-19. Sequencing input: peripheral blood. V is TRBV6-5 and J is TRBJ2-1; 7 positions match TRBD1. This chain's CDR3 is CASSFSGTVNNEQFF. In DNA form, the CDR3 reads TGTGCCAGCAGTTTTTCCGGGACAGTCAACAATGAGCAGTTCTTC.